This T cell receptor (beta chain) was sequenced during a study of T cells in localized non-small cell lung cancer. The CDR3 has 14 amino acids. V lost 1 base, J lost 8 bases, and 13 bases lay in between. The germline CDR1 and CDR2 sequences are SGHNT and YYREEE (reference sequence). Here immunoSEQ multiplex PCR was the method, and the copy in TCRdb shows in-frame clones only, minus some. The sample consists of roughly 86,000 clones, just under 85% of them appearing once. Study-wide results and caveats: Peak T cell clonality was found in uninvolved adjacent lung, exceeding tumor. Higher T cell density in the blood was associated with longer overall survival, whereas higher adjacent-lung clonality associated with shorter survival.

As regards this clone: Its antigen is still unknown.

V usage is TRBV5-4 and J usage is TRBJ2-4; D might be TRBD2 (5 bases). The TCR originated in a man between 40 and 70 years old with stage I lung adenocarcinoma. The sequencing used peripheral blood, collected before any cancer treatment. The CDR3, as DNA: TGTGCCAGCAGCTTGACCGGGATCCAGGACATTCAGTACTTC. This codes for CASSLTGIQDIQYF. Filled out from reference TRBV5-4 and TRBJ2-4, the complete variable domain reads ETGVTQSPTHLIKTRGQQVTLRCSSQSGHNTVSWYQQALGQGPQFIFQYYREEENGRGNFPPRFSGLQFPNYSSELNVNALELDDSALYLCASSLTGIQDIQYFGAGTRLSVL.